A single sample gave rise to the 3 T cell receptor beta chains below, sequenced in a study of identical twins. TCRdb ran MiXCR on the 5' RACE reads and lists one entry per CDR3 protein. The profile shows about 470,000 distinct CDR3 sequences, 20% to 25% of them singletons. The sample was also reused in another study, on T cells expressing NK-cell markers.

The specimen sequenced was CD4+ T cells sorted from blood. The receptors originated from a woman under 30 in good health.

This clonotype has just a few counts. The chain links TRBV9 to TRBJ2-5, with TRBD2 identical over 8 bases. The CDR3 is 16 residues long. CDR1 and CDR2 (germline): SGDLS, YYNGEE. V was clipped by 4 bases and J by 5 bases; unmatched bases: 13. The CDR3 here is CASSPRTSSWGETQYF. In DNA, the CDR3 is TGTGCCAGCAGCCCCAGGACTAGCAGCTGGGGGGAGACCCAGTACTTC.

The CDR3 sequence is CASSQGGGQEQYF. The CDR3 nucleotides read TGTGCCAGCAGTCAAGGAGGCGGTCAAGAGCAGTACTTC. The chain employs TRBV6-2 or TRBV6-3 and TRBJ2-7, with D perhaps matching TRBD2 (5 bases). The CDR3 is made up of 13 amino acids. V gave up 5 bases and J gave up 7 bases, with 15 bases separating them. The V gene's germline CDR1 is MNHEY and CDR2 SVGEGT.

This clonotype has only a few counts. The CDR3 DNA follows: TGTGCCAGCACAGTCTCGGTACGCGAGACCCAGTACTTC. Translating it yields CASTVSVRETQYF. The V call is TRBV7-2, the J call TRBJ2-5; D is unresolved. Germline CDR1 reads SGHTA; CDR2 reads FQGNSA. The CDR3 length is 13 residues. Trimming shortened V by 7 bases and J by 5 bases, and 14 bases separated the two germline ends.